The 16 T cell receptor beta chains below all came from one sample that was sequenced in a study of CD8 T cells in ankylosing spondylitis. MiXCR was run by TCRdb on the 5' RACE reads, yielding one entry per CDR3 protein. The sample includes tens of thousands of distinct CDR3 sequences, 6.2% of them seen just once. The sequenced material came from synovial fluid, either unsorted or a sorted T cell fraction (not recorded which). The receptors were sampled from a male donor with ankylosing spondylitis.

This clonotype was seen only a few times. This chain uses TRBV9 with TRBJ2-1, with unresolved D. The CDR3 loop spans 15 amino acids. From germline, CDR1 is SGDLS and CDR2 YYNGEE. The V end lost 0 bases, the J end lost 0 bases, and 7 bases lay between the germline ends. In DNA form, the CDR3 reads TGTGCCAGCAGCGTAGTGGATTACTCCTACAATGAGCAGTTCTTC. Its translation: CASSVVDYSYNEQFF.

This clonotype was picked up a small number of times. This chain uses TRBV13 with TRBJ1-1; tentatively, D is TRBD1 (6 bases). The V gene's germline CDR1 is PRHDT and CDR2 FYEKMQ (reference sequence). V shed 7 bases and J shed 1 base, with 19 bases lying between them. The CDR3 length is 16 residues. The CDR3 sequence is CASTPTGRGWNTEAFF. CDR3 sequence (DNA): TGTGCCAGCACCCCGACAGGTAGAGGCTGGAACACTGAAGCTTTCTTT.

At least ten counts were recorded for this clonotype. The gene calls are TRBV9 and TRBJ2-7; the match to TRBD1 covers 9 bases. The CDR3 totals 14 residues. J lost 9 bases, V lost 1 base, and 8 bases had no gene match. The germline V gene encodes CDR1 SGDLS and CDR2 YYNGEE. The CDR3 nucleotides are TGTGCCAGCAGCGTAACAGGGGGCTTCGATCGGCAGTACTTC. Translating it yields CASSVTGGFDRQYF.

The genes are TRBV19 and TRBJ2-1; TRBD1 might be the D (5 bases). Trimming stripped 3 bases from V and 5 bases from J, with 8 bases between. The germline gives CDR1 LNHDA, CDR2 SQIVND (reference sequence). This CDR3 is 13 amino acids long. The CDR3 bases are TGTGCCAGTAGTATGGGGCCAAACAATGAGCAGTTCTTC. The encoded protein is CASSMGPNNEQFF.

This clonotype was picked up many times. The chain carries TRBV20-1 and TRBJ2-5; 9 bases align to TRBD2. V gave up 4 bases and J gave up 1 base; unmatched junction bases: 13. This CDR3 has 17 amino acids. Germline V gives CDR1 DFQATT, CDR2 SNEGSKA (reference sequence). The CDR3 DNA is TGCAGTGCTAACAGGGAGACGACTAGCGGATTCCAAGAGACCCAGTACTTC. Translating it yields CSANRETTSGFQETQYF.

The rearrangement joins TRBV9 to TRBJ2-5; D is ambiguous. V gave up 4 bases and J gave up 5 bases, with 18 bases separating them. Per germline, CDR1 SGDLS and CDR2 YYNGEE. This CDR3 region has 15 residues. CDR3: CASSTDPNQMETQYF. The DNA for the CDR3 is TGTGCCAGCAGCACAGACCCCAACCAAATGGAGACCCAGTACTTC.

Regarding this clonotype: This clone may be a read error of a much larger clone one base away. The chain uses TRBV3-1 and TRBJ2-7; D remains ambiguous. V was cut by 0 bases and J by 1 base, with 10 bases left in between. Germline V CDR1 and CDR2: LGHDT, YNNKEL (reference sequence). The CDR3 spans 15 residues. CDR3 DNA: TGTGCCAGCAGCCAAGATCTTTCAGTATCCTACGAGCAGTACTTC. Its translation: CASSQDLSVSYEQYF.

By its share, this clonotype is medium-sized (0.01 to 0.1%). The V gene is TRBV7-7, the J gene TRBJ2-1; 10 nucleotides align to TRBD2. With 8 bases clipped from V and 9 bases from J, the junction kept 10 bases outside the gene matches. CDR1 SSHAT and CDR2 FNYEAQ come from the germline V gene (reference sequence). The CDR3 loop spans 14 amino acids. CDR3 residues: CASSETAGGGEQFF. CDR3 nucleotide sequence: TGTGCCAGCTCCGAAACAGCGGGAGGGGGTGAGCAGTTCTTC. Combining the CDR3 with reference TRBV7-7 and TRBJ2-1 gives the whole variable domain GAGVSQSPRYKVTKRGQDVTLRCDPISSHATLYWYQQALGQGPEFLTYFNYEAQPDKSGLPSDRFSAERPEGSISTLTIQRTEQRDSAMYRCASSETAGGGEQFFGPGTRLTVL.

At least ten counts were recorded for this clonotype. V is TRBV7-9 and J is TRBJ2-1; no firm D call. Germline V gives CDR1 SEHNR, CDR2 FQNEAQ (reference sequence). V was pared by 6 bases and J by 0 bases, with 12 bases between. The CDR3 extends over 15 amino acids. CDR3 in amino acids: CASSPLRSSYNEQFF. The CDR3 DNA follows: TGTGCCAGCAGTCCTCTACGGAGCTCCTACAATGAGCAGTTCTTC.

The DNA of the CDR3 is TGTGCCAGCAGCCCATCTCGGACAGGGGGCCCCTATAGCAATCAGCCCCAGCATTTT. Its protein product is CASSPSRTGGPYSNQPQHF. The V gene is TRBV7-6, the J gene TRBJ1-5, with 11 bases lining up with TRBD1. Trimming at V came to 5 bases and at J to 0 bases, leaving 12 bases not matched to a gene. This CDR3 spans 19 amino acids. Germline V CDR1 and CDR2: SGHVS, FNYEAQ. Looking up the rest from reference TRBV7-6 and TRBJ1-5 gives the full variable domain: GAGVSQSPRYKVTKRGQDVALRCDPISGHVSLYWYRQALGQGPEFLTYFNYEAQQDKSGLPNDRFSAERPEGSISTLTIQRTEQRDSAMYRCASSPSRTGGPYSNQPQHFGDGTRLSIL.

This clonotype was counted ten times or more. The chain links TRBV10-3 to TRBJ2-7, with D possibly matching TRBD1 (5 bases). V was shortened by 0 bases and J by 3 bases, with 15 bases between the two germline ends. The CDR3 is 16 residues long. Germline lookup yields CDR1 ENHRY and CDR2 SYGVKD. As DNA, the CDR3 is TGTGCCATCAGTGAGTCGTCGGCAGGGAAAAGCTACGAGCAGTACTTC. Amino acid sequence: CAISESSAGKSYEQYF.

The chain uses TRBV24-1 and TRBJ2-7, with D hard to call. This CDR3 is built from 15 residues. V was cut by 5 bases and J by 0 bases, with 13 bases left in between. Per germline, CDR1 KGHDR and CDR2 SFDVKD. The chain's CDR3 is CATSGLERISYEQYF. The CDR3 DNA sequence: TGTGCCACCAGTGGCCTGGAGAGGATCTCCTACGAGCAGTACTTC.

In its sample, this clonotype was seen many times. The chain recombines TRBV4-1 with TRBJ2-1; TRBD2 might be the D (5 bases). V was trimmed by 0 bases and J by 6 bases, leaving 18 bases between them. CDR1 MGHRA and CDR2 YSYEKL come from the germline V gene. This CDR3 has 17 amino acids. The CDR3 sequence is CASSQDFKRRRANEQFF. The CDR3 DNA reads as TGCGCCAGCAGCCAAGATTTCAAGCGGAGAAGGGCCAATGAGCAGTTCTTC.

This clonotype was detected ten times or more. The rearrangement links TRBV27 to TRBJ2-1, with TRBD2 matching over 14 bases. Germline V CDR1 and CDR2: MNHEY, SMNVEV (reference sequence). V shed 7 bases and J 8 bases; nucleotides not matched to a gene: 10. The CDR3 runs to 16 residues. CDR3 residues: CASNNRLAGGGDEQFF. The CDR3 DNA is TGTGCCAGCAACAACCGACTAGCGGGGGGGGGCGATGAGCAGTTCTTC.

CDR3 sequence reads: CASSVDGGTGNTIYF. The CDR3 nucleotides are TGTGCCAGCAGCGTAGACGGGGGGACTGGAAACACCATATATTTT. V usage is TRBV9 and J usage is TRBJ1-3; a possible D gene is TRBD1 (5 bases). This CDR3 has 15 residues. The germline V gene encodes CDR1 SGDLS and CDR2 YYNGEE. The ends were cut back, 0 bases at V and 2 bases at J, with 9 bases in the middle.

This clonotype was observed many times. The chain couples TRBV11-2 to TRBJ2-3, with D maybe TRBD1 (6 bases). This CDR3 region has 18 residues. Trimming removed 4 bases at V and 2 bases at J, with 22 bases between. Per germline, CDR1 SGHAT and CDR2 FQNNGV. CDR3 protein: CASSSFPRGKLNTDTQYF. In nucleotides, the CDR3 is TGTGCCAGCAGCTCGTTCCCCAGGGGTAAACTTAACACAGATACGCAGTATTTT.